The rows below give T cell receptor beta chains drawn from one sample of a study of T cell responses to AZD1222 COVID-19 vaccine. Clones were read by immunoSEQ multiplex PCR, and TCRdb kept only the in-frame ones, dropping some. The sample includes some 120,000 clones, 88% of them seen just once. The source was peripheral blood, collected on day 0 of MenACWY control vaccination. These receptors all stem from an adult in good health. CDR3s include the opening cysteine and the closing phenylalanine or tryptophan. The order of the fields is D gene, V gene, clone size, J gene, CDR3 DNA, CDR3 protein. A D gene is named only where the DNA matches it firmly. Only some rows state a clone size, as once, few, many or a class for expanded clones.

D: -; V: TRBV30; size: -; J: TRBJ1-2; DNA: TGTGCCTGGAAAGTGGCTCGGCCAGGGGGCTACACCTTC; CDR3: CAWKVARPGGYTF
D: -; V: TRBV7-3; size: few; J: TRBJ1-3; DNA: TGTGCCAGCAGCTTAGGATCGACAATCTGGAAACACATATATTTT; CDR3: CASSLGSTIWKHIYF
D: TRBD2; V: TRBV29-1; size: -; J: TRBJ2-3; DNA: TGCAGCGTCGCCGGGACTAGCGGGAGAAGAAGCACAGATACGCAGTATTTT; CDR3: CSVAGTSGRRSTDTQYF
D: -; V: TRBV2; size: once; J: TRBJ2-5; DNA: TGTGCCAGCAGTGAATCCCAGCTTCTGGGGGAGACCCAGTACTTC; CDR3: CASSESQLLGETQYF
D: -; V: TRBV27; size: -; J: TRBJ1-2; DNA: TGTGCCAGCAGTCAGGGCCAGAGCGGGAACTATGGCTACACCTTC; CDR3: CASSQGQSGNYGYTF
D: -; V: TRBV30; size: -; J: TRBJ1-2; DNA: TGTGCCTGGTTGTCATATGGCTACACCTTC; CDR3: CAWLSYGYTF
D: TRBD1; V: TRBV19; size: -; J: TRBJ2-7; DNA: TGTGCCAGTAGTATTGAACAGGGGGGTTACGAGCAGTACTTC; CDR3: CASSIEQGGYEQYF
D: TRBD2; V: TRBV24-1; size: once; J: TRBJ2-3; DNA: TGTGCCACCAGTGATTTGACCCCAGCGGGAGGTGATAGGGAAACAGATACGCAGTATTTT; CDR3: CATSDLTPAGGDRETDTQYF
D: -; V: TRBV29-1; size: once; J: TRBJ2-1; DNA: TGCAGCGTTGGCCCGACAGTCAATGAGCAGTTCTTC; CDR3: CSVGPTVNEQFF
D: TRBD2; V: TRBV18; size: once; J: TRBJ2-2; DNA: TGTGCCAGCTCACCCCGTTTTGCGGGAGTGGACACCGGGGAGCTGTTTTTT; CDR3: CASSPRFAGVDTGELFF
D: -; V: TRBV19; size: few; J: TRBJ2-7; DNA: TGTGCCAGTAGTTACCCTCCTAAAGGGTCCTACGAGCAGTACTTC; CDR3: CASSYPPKGSYEQYF
D: TRBD1; V: TRBV3-1/TRBV3-2; size: -; J: TRBJ2-1; DNA: TGTGCCAGCAGTACCGGGACAGGGACATACAATGAGCAGTTCTTC; CDR3: CASSTGTGTYNEQFF
D: -; V: TRBV29-1; size: once; J: TRBJ2-7; DNA: TGCAGCGTAGGTCAGGGGTCCTACGAGCAGTACTTC; CDR3: CSVGQGSYEQYF
D: -; V: TRBV18; size: -; J: TRBJ2-3; DNA: TGTGCCAGCTCACCTGCAACAGATACGCAGTATTTT; CDR3: CASSPATDTQYF
D: -; V: TRBV5-1; size: -; J: TRBJ2-5; DNA: TGCGCCAGCAGCTTGCTATTCAGGGGCGGTGAGACCCAGTACTTC; CDR3: CASSLLFRGGETQYF
D: -; V: TRBV6-2/TRBV6-3; size: few; J: TRBJ2-7; DNA: TGTGCCAGCAGTTACTCGGAGGGTCCCTACGAGCAGTACTTC; CDR3: CASSYSEGPYEQYF
D: -; V: TRBV2; size: -; J: TRBJ2-1; DNA: TGTGCCAGCAGTGTAGCGAGGGCTAGTGAGCAGTTCTTC; CDR3: CASSVARASEQFF
D: TRBD1; V: TRBV4-2; size: -; J: TRBJ1-4; DNA: TGTGCCAGCAGCCAAGATGGAACAGGGGGACGTGAAAAACTGTTTTTT; CDR3: CASSQDGTGGREKLFF
D: TRBD1; V: TRBV19; size: -; J: TRBJ2-7; DNA: TGTGCCAGTAGTATAGGACAGGGTCGCGGATACGAGCAGTACTTC; CDR3: CASSIGQGRGYEQYF
D: TRBD2; V: TRBV19; size: once; J: TRBJ2-5; DNA: TGTGCCAGTAGTTCCCGGACTAGCGGGAGGCCCCAAGAGACCCAGTACTTC; CDR3: CASSSRTSGRPQETQYF
D: -; V: TRBV9; size: -; J: TRBJ2-1; DNA: TGTGCCAGCAGCGGGGGGGACAGTCGGAATGAGCAGTTCTTC; CDR3: CASSGGDSRNEQFF
D: TRBD1; V: TRBV4-1; size: once; J: TRBJ1-2; DNA: TGCGCCAGCAGCCAAGTCTCTCGAAAGGGGGCAAACTATGGCTACACCTTC; CDR3: CASSQVSRKGANYGYTF
D: TRBD1; V: TRBV28; size: -; J: TRBJ2-2; DNA: TGTGCCACTAAGGGGGCAGGCGGCACCGGGGAGCTGTTTTTT; CDR3: CATKGAGGTGELFF
D: -; V: TRBV7-9; size: -; J: TRBJ2-2; DNA: TGTGCCAGCAGCTTATGGCAGGGATATACCGGGGAGCTGTTTTTT; CDR3: CASSLWQGYTGELFF
D: -; V: TRBV12-3/TRBV12-4; size: -; J: TRBJ1-1; DNA: TGTGCCAGCAGTTTTAGGGAGAACACTGAAGCTTTCTTT; CDR3: CASSFRENTEAFF
D: -; V: TRBV27; size: -; J: TRBJ2-3; DNA: TGTGCCAGCATTTGGGACCCCCGACTGAACTCTAGCACAGATACGCAGTATTTT; CDR3: CASIWDPRLNSSTDTQYF
D: TRBD1; V: TRBV30; size: -; J: TRBJ2-1; DNA: TGTGCCTGGAGTGTACAGGGGGCCGGAGAGCAGTTCTTC; CDR3: CAWSVQGAGEQFF
D: -; V: TRBV6-5; size: -; J: TRBJ2-7; DNA: TGTGCCAGCAGTTACGAGGGGGGGAGCTCCTACGAGCAGTACTTC; CDR3: CASSYEGGSSYEQYF
D: TRBD1; V: TRBV5-1; size: -; J: TRBJ2-5; DNA: TGCGCCAGCAGCCAGCAACAGGGGAAAGGAGAGACCCAGTACTTC; CDR3: CASSQQQGKGETQYF
D: TRBD1; V: TRBV6-5; size: -; J: TRBJ2-7; DNA: TGTGCCAGCAGGCCTGGGACAGGGGATTGGAACGAGCAGTACTTC; CDR3: CASRPGTGDWNEQYF
D: -; V: TRBV6-5; size: few; J: TRBJ1-4; DNA: TGTGCCAGCAGTTACCGGGACGCTAATGAAAAACTGTTTTTT; CDR3: CASSYRDANEKLFF
D: TRBD1; V: TRBV29-1; size: once; J: TRBJ1-1; DNA: TGCAGCGTCCGGGACAGGGATTTGGTGGAGTTAACGCACACTGAAGCTTTCTTT; CDR3: CSVRDRDLVELTHTEAFF
D: -; V: TRBV3-1/TRBV3-2; size: -; J: TRBJ1-2; DNA: TGTGCCAGCAGCCGGCGACAGAACTATGGCTACACCTTC; CDR3: CASSRRQNYGYTF
D: -; V: TRBV10-3; size: -; J: TRBJ2-2; DNA: TGTGCCATCAGTGAATGGGGGGGGCCTTCCCCGATGCTCACCGGGGAGCTGTTTTTT; CDR3: CAISEWGGPSPMLTGELFF
D: -; V: TRBV12-3/TRBV12-4; size: -; J: TRBJ1-1; DNA: TGTGCCAGCAGTCCTCAACTGGACACTGAAGCTTTCTTT; CDR3: CASSPQLDTEAFF
D: TRBD2; V: TRBV19; size: -; J: TRBJ2-1; DNA: TGTGCCAGTAGTATGGGAGGGTACAATGAGCAGTTCTTC; CDR3: CASSMGGYNEQFF
D: TRBD2; V: TRBV5-1; size: -; J: TRBJ2-3; DNA: TGCGCCAGCAGCGGGACGGGACTAGCGGGAGATACGCAGTATTTT; CDR3: CASSGTGLAGDTQYF
D: TRBD1; V: TRBV29-1; size: -; J: TRBJ1-2; DNA: TGCAGCGCGTCACCAACGGGACAGGGGGACTATGGCTACACCTTC; CDR3: CSASPTGQGDYGYTF
D: -; V: TRBV24-1; size: -; J: TRBJ2-5; DNA: TGTGCCACCAGGGGGCAAGCTGCGGAGACCCAGTACTTC; CDR3: CATRGQAAETQYF
D: -; V: TRBV19; size: -; J: TRBJ1-5; DNA: TGTGCCAGCGGGGGGTCGGGGCATCAGCCCCAGCATTTT; CDR3: CASGGSGHQPQHF